The rows below give T cell receptor beta chains drawn from one sample of a study of identical twins. TCRdb ran MiXCR on the 5' RACE reads and lists one entry per CDR3 protein. The table lists around 960,000 distinct CDR3 sequences, approximately 13% of them singletons. The same data also went into a second study, on yellow fever vaccine responses in identical twins.

Sequenced input: PBMCs. Receptors originate from a woman aged 18-29 years in good health. Both conserved end residues are part of each CDR3. D genes are given only for firm matches. A row's size may be missing; if present it is once, few, many or a size class.

abundance,v_gene,j_gene,d_gene,CDR3nt,CDR3aa
few,TRBV29-1,TRBJ2-5,.,TGCAGCGTTCCTAGGACGGCGATAGGGGAGACCCAGTACTTC,CSVPRTAIGETQYF
.,TRBV18,TRBJ2-5,.,TGTGCCAGCTCACCCGACACGGGCCAAGAGACCCAGTACTTC,CASSPDTGQETQYF
few,TRBV29-1,TRBJ2-1,TRBD2,TGCAGCGTTGGCTCCACTAGCGGTGAGCAGTTCTTC,CSVGSTSGEQFF
few,TRBV6-5,TRBJ1-2,.,TGTGCCAGCAGTTACGCCGCGGGGGCTATAGACTATGGCTACACCTTC,CASSYAAGAIDYGYTF
many,TRBV10-3,TRBJ2-5,TRBD2,TGTGCCATCAGTGCTAGCGGGAACCAAGAGACCCAGTACTTC,CAISASGNQETQYF
many,TRBV7-6,TRBJ2-1,TRBD2,TGTGCCAGCAGCTTATATGGCGGGAGCTCCTACAATGAGCAGTTCTTC,CASSLYGGSSYNEQFF
few,TRBV5-1,TRBJ2-5,.,TGCGCCAGCAGCTTGGCCATTGGTGGGGAGACCCAGTACTTC,CASSLAIGGETQYF
.,TRBV28,TRBJ1-2,.,TGTGCCAGCAGTTCCCATATACCGGACGGACCGTATGGCTACACCTTC,CASSSHIPDGPYGYTF
.,TRBV20-1,TRBJ2-7,TRBD2,TGCTGTGCTAGACCTACTAGCGGGAGCTCCCTGAGCTCCTACGAGCAGTACTTC,CCARPTSGSSLSSYEQYF
.,TRBV27,TRBJ2-6,.,TGTGCCAGCGGATCTCTTGGTCGGGCCAACGTCCTGACTTTC,CASGSLGRANVLTF
.,TRBV19,TRBJ1-1,.,TGTGCCAGTACCTCGTCTCGCGCTGAAGCTTTCTTT,CASTSSRAEAFF
many,TRBV10-2,TRBJ2-1,TRBD2,TGCGCCAGCAACCTCGGGACTAGCGCCTACAATGAGCAGTTCTTC,CASNLGTSAYNEQFF
few,TRBV7-9,TRBJ2-1,TRBD2,TGTGCCAGCAGCTTAGGCGGGGGTAGTGCGGGTGAGCAGTTCTTC,CASSLGGGSAGEQFF
few,TRBV28,TRBJ2-5,TRBD1,TGTGCCAGCAGGGAAGGAACAGGGGGCCTCCAAGAGACCCAGTACTTC,CASREGTGGLQETQYF
.,TRBV5-1,TRBJ2-5,TRBD2,TGCGCCAGCAGCATACTAGGACTAGCGGGGCAAGAGACCCAGTACTTC,CASSILGLAGQETQYF
many,TRBV4-2,TRBJ1-6,.,TGTGCCAGCAGCCAAGACGGAGCGGGTGGGTCACCCCTCCACTTT,CASSQDGAGGSPLHF
few,TRBV27,TRBJ1-1,.,TGTGCCAGCAGTTCCCAGGCAGGGCAAGCTTTCTTT,CASSSQAGQAFF
.,TRBV27,TRBJ2-1,.,TGTGCCAGTGGCCCTATTACAGGGTATGAGCAGTTCTTC,CASGPITGYEQFF
.,TRBV28,TRBJ2-3,TRBD2,TGTGCCAGCAGTTTCAGTCCTAGCGGGAGGGCAGATACGCAGTATTTT,CASSFSPSGRADTQYF
.,TRBV29-1,TRBJ2-2,.,TGCAGCGTTGGAGGAGGGTCGAACACCGGGGAGCTGTTTTTT,CSVGGGSNTGELFF
few,TRBV11-2,TRBJ2-1,TRBD1,TGTGCCAGCAGCTTAGGCCTAGACAGGGGTAACTACAATGAGCAGTTCTTC,CASSLGLDRGNYNEQFF
.,TRBV19,TRBJ2-3,TRBD1,TGTGCCAGTAGTGAAGGGACAGGGGGCGCAGATACGCAGTATTTT,CASSEGTGGADTQYF
few,TRBV11-2,TRBJ2-1,TRBD2,TGTGCCAGCAGCTTAGATCCGCGTCTAGCGGGGGACTACAATGAGCAGTTCTTC,CASSLDPRLAGDYNEQFF
few,TRBV9,TRBJ2-3,TRBD2,TGTGCCAGCAGCGACGGGGGGACCGTACGGGATACGCAGTATTTT,CASSDGGTVRDTQYF
.,TRBV6-1,TRBJ2-3,.,TGTGCCAGCAGTGAAGCGCCAGGGACATATAGCACAGATACGCAGTATTTT,CASSEAPGTYSTDTQYF
few,TRBV6-5,TRBJ1-1,.,TGTGCCAGCAGTTACTCGACAGGATACCTTCAAGCTTTCTTT,CASSYSTGYLQAFF
.,TRBV5-1,TRBJ1-2,TRBD1,TGCGCCAGCACCGGAGGGGGCGAGTATGGCTACACCTTC,CASTGGGEYGYTF
few,TRBV5-4,TRBJ2-7,.,TGTGCCAGCAGTCCCCCCGGAGGCAGGAAAGGATACGAGCAGTACTTC,CASSPPGGRKGYEQYF
few,TRBV7-9,TRBJ2-7,TRBD1,TGTGCCAGCAGCTCCCTAGGGGGCGAATCCTACGAGCAGTACTTC,CASSSLGGESYEQYF
many,TRBV29-1,TRBJ2-1,.,TGCAGCGGAATGGGAGTTCGGGGTGAGCAGTTCTTC,CSGMGVRGEQFF
.,TRBV24-1,TRBJ2-3,TRBD2,TGTGCCACCAGTGATTTCCGACTAGCGGGAGGCACAGATACGCAGTATTTT,CATSDFRLAGGTDTQYF
.,TRBV6-5,TRBJ1-1,.,TGTGCCAGCAGTTACACGGGGGGCAAGGGCACTGAAGCTTTCTTT,CASSYTGGKGTEAFF
.,TRBV7-8,TRBJ2-2,.,TGTGCCAGCAGCTTCGGGCCCCGGTTAAACCCCGGGGAGCTGTTTTTT,CASSFGPRLNPGELFF
few,TRBV27,TRBJ2-1,TRBD2,TGTGCCAGCAGTCCGGGACTAGCGGGGTGGAATGAGCAGTTCTTC,CASSPGLAGWNEQFF
many,TRBV6-1,TRBJ1-1,TRBD1,TGTGCCAGCAGCCACCGGGACAGGAACACTGAAGCTTTCTTT,CASSHRDRNTEAFF
few,TRBV3-1,TRBJ2-2,TRBD2,TGTGCCAGCAGCCGGACTAGCGATAACACCGGGGAGCTGTTTTTT,CASSRTSDNTGELFF
.,TRBV5-1,TRBJ2-7,.,TGCGCCAGCAGTCCAAATCCCGGGACCCCGTACGAGCAGTACTTC,CASSPNPGTPYEQYF
.,TRBV2,TRBJ2-3,.,TGTGCCAGCAATGAGCGGAGCACAGATACGCAGTATTTT,CASNERSTDTQYF
few,TRBV4-1,TRBJ1-6,TRBD1,TGCGCCAGCAGCCACCACCGGGACAGGGGAGTTTCACCCCTCCACTTT,CASSHHRDRGVSPLHF
.,TRBV7-2,TRBJ2-2,TRBD1,TGTGCCAGCACCGGGACAGGACGCTTCGGGGAGCTGTTTTTT,CASTGTGRFGELFF
few,TRBV6-5,TRBJ2-2,.,TGTGCCAGCAGTTACTCGGCAGCTCCGAACACCGGGGAGCTGTTTTTT,CASSYSAAPNTGELFF
few,TRBV28,TRBJ2-1,.,TGTGCCAGCATGGATCTAGATGAGCAGTTCTTC,CASMDLDEQFF
many,TRBV6-5,TRBJ1-2,.,TGTGCCAGCAGTTACTCGGAGGGCGACTATGGCTACACCTTC,CASSYSEGDYGYTF
few,TRBV12-3/TRBV12-4,TRBJ2-1,TRBD2,TGTGCCAGCAGGCTAACCGGGACTAGCGGGAGTAAGACCAATGAGCAGTTCTTC,CASRLTGTSGSKTNEQFF
few,TRBV4-2,TRBJ1-2,TRBD1,TGTGCCAGCAGCCAAGAAGGGACAGGGACTTATGGCTACACCTTC,CASSQEGTGTYGYTF
once,TRBV2,TRBJ2-1,.,TGTGCCAGCAGTGAATCGGGGCTGGGGGCGGGTGACAATGAGCAGTTCTTC,CASSESGLGAGDNEQFF
.,TRBV12-3/TRBV12-4,TRBJ2-1,TRBD1,TGTGCCAGCAGGGGACAGGGGACAAACAATGAGCAGTTCTTC,CASRGQGTNNEQFF
few,TRBV20-1,TRBJ2-5,.,TGCAGTGCTAGAGATTCCGGGGTCGAGACCCAGTACTTC,CSARDSGVETQYF